Each of the 9 T cell receptor beta chains below was sequenced from the same sample in a study of shared clonotypes between healthy human individuals. Libraries were prepared by immunoSEQ multiplex PCR; TCRdb keeps only in-frame clonotypes and omits some of them. The sample shows approximately 2.1 million clones, approximately 95% of them seen only once. Sequenced input: naive CD4+ T cells from PBMCs. Subset given: CD45RA+ positively selected. All receptors derive from a man aged 18 to 30 in good health. Some clones in this sample may be carry-over from other donors' samples.

The genes are TRBV18 and TRBJ2-6, with TRBD2 matching over 7 bases. J was trimmed by 1 base and V by 3 bases; bases with no gene match: 3. The CDR3 length is 16 residues. Germline V gene lookup returns CDR1 KGHSH and CDR2 LQKENI. CDR3 amino acids: CASSPTGGSGANVLTF. CDR3 sequence (DNA): TGTGCCAGCTCACCGACCGGGGGGTCTGGGGCCAACGTCCTGACTTTC.

The genes are TRBV6-1 and TRBJ1-2; D call uncertain. The germline V and J ends were trimmed by 8 bases and 3 bases, with 19 bases remaining between them. CDR3 length equals 15 residues. Germline assignment: CDR1 MNHNS and CDR2 SASEGT. This CDR3 is CASGTPGRFYYGYTF. The DNA of the CDR3 is TGTGCCAGCGGAACACCGGGCAGGTTTTACTATGGCTACACCTTC.

This chain links TRBV7-2 with TRBJ1-2; tentative D call: TRBD1 (6 bases). The germline gives CDR1 SGHTA, CDR2 FQGNSA. V lost 3 bases, J lost 7 bases, and 12 bases lay in between. The length of the CDR3 is 13 residues. Here the CDR3 DNA reads TGTGCCAGCAGCTTTTATCGGGGGCTTGGCTACACCTTC. It yields the protein CASSFYRGLGYTF.

The count of this clone is one. The rearrangement links TRBV5-1 to TRBJ1-3, with TRBD1 as a possible D gene (5 bases). The germline gives CDR1 SGHRS, CDR2 YFSETQ. The CDR3 has 14 amino acids. V was trimmed by 4 bases and J by 4 bases, leaving 12 bases between them. CDR3 amino acids: CASSAPGPGNTIYF. The CDR3 DNA reads TGCGCCAGCAGCGCCCCGGGACCCGGAAACACCATATATTTT.

The V gene is TRBV7-2, the J gene TRBJ2-7; D gene uncertain. This CDR3 has 14 residues. The germline V and J ends were trimmed by 2 bases and 8 bases, with 16 bases remaining between them. The germline V gene has CDR1 SGHTA and CDR2 FQGNSA. As DNA, the CDR3 is TGTGCCAGCAGCTTACAACTAAATGGGGTGAAGCAGTACTTC. Its protein product is CASSLQLNGVKQYF.

This chain links TRBV28 with TRBJ1-1; D uncertain. Trimming pared 7 bases from V and 1 base from J, leaving 16 bases between. The CDR3 sequence is 15 residues long. Per germline, CDR1 MDHEN and CDR2 SYDVKM. In nucleotides, the CDR3 is TGTGCCAGCAACCCCCCCCGGCAAGCGAACACTGAAGCTTTCTTT. Translation gives CASNPPRQANTEAFF.

CDR3 sequence: CASSQTSGRRWAKNIQYF. CDR3 bases: TGTGCCAGCAGTCAGACTAGCGGGAGGAGATGGGCCAAAAACATTCAGTACTTC. This chain connects TRBV27 to TRBJ2-4; 13 bases match TRBD2. Germline values: CDR1 MNHEY, CDR2 SMNVEV (reference sequence). Trimming cost V 5 bases and J 1 base; bases outside gene matches: 8. The length of the CDR3 is 18 residues.

The V call is TRBV5-1, the J call TRBJ1-1; D is perhaps TRBD1 (5 bases). The V gene's germline CDR1 is SGHRS and CDR2 YFSETQ. Trimming took off 3 bases at V and 9 bases at J, with 15 bases between the two ends. CDR3 length equals 13 residues. The CDR3 DNA reads TGCGCCAGCAGCTCCCGGGGGAGGGAAAAAGCTTTCTTT. This gives the protein CASSSRGREKAFF.

This chain joins TRBV7-9 and TRBJ1-3, with D tentatively TRBD1 (5 bases). The germline CDR1 and CDR2 sequences are SEHNR and FQNEAQ (reference sequence). V lost 3 bases and J lost 0, with 15 bases in between. CDR3 length equals 17 residues. This CDR3 is CASSLGRDGISGNTIYF. CDR3 in DNA: TGTGCCAGCAGCTTGGGACGGGACGGGATCTCTGGAAACACCATATATTTT.